The rows below give T cell receptor beta chains drawn from one sample of a study of blood T cell repertoires in COVID-19. Assay used: immunoSEQ multiplex PCR; TCRdb lists only in-frame clones, some missing. The profile shows about 200,000 clones, approximately 80% of them singletons. The sequencing input was peripheral blood. These TCRs come from a human donor in a cohort sampled during active COVID-19. CDR3s include the opening cysteine and the closing phenylalanine or tryptophan. A D gene is named only where the DNA matches it firmly.

j_call	v_call	d_call	cdr3_aa
TRBJ2-5	TRBV18	TRBD2	CASSLGLDQETQYF
TRBJ2-1	TRBV7-2	TRBD2	CASSASSGGYNEQFF
TRBJ2-3	TRBV23-1	TRBD2	CASSKKLAGVTDTQYF
TRBJ1-5	TRBV18	NA	CASSPGSYSNQPQHF
TRBJ1-2	TRBV9	TRBD1	CASSVSFVPGQGISDYGYTF
TRBJ2-1	TRBV28	NA	CASSLLASYNEQFF
TRBJ2-7	TRBV7-9	TRBD2	CASRATSGTYEQYF
TRBJ1-3	TRBV21-1	NA	CASSTGTVSGNTIYF
TRBJ2-2	TRBV7-9	TRBD2	CASSPGLAGENTGELFF
TRBJ2-3	TRBV6-5	NA	CASRSSGDTQYF
TRBJ2-1	TRBV4-1	NA	CASSQSPAYNEQFF
TRBJ2-1	TRBV6-2/TRBV6-3	TRBD1	CASSYGTTGGNEQFF
TRBJ2-7	TRBV27	TRBD1	CASSFGTGVYEQYF
TRBJ1-4	TRBV21-1	NA	CASSKDPKPTNEKLFF
TRBJ1-1	TRBV5-1	NA	CASTREGVAEAFF
TRBJ1-5	TRBV4-1	NA	CASSQVVSKNQPQHF
TRBJ2-7	TRBV5-6	TRBD1	CASSSKDRDRGPYEQYF
TRBJ1-2	TRBV2	TRBD1	CASEGGAEYGYTF
TRBJ2-1	TRBV27	TRBD1	CASSPPGDSTFF
TRBJ2-5	TRBV24-1	TRBD1	CATSDNRGPQETQYF
TRBJ2-1	TRBV7-2	TRBD2	CASSLGGTSGRAGEQFF
TRBJ1-6	TRBV5-4	TRBD1	CASSRDGTGQNSPLHF
TRBJ1-1	TRBV6-5	NA	CASSPLSPGNTEAFF
TRBJ2-3	TRBV11-2	TRBD1	CASSLHTGGIADTQYF
TRBJ1-2	TRBV3-1/TRBV3-2	NA	CASSRTQGGYGYTF
TRBJ1-2	TRBV18	TRBD1	CASSLSTGAVDYGYTF
TRBJ2-7	TRBV27	TRBD1	CASRPQDRYYEQYF
TRBJ2-5	TRBV12-3/TRBV12-4	NA	CASSPQGVKTQYF
TRBJ1-4	TRBV6-6	TRBD1	CASSYSGTGGEKLFF
TRBJ2-1	TRBV29-1	TRBD2	CSARGLAGGPYNEQFF
TRBJ2-2	TRBV24-1	NA	CATSDIQVANTGELFF
TRBJ1-1	TRBV6-6	NA	CASRPPAGQNTEAFF
TRBJ2-1	TRBV20-1	TRBD2	CSASSPGLAGGSTAQAYNEQFF
TRBJ1-2	TRBV4-1	TRBD1	CASSQPGTGGRGYTF
TRBJ1-1	TRBV7-8	NA	CASSARDGGRRKAFF
TRBJ1-6	TRBV4-2	NA	CASSQEQGIDNSPLHF
TRBJ1-1	TRBV29-1	NA	CSVDQTGPEAFF
TRBJ1-1	TRBV18	NA	CASSRQDGHEAFF
TRBJ2-7	TRBV29-1	NA	CSVVVSSTSSYEQYF
TRBJ2-1	TRBV30	TRBD1	CAWTLGQGINNEQFF
TRBJ2-1	TRBV12-5	TRBD1	CASGLGQGSNEQFF
TRBJ2-7	TRBV10-1	TRBD1	CASSGTGGSYEQYF
TRBJ1-1	TRBV19	TRBD1	CASSRITGGRSDLHTEAFF
TRBJ2-3	TRBV5-1	TRBD2	CASSAGTSGTNTQYF
TRBJ1-6	TRBV30	NA	CAWSEPGNSPLHF
TRBJ1-2	TRBV28	NA	CATAWGVVVGYTF
TRBJ2-1	TRBV29-1	NA	CSVEGVQLVQFF
TRBJ2-7	TRBV4-1	TRBD1	CASSPSTGPYEQYF
TRBJ2-5	TRBV28	NA	CASSYSREGFRETQYF
TRBJ1-2	TRBV30	NA	CAWSVQLIYGYTF
TRBJ2-5	TRBV12-5	NA	CASGADGETQYF
TRBJ1-2	TRBV6-1	TRBD1	CASSESSLDRGRGYTF
TRBJ2-2	TRBV21-1	NA	CASSKVTGRADTGELFF
TRBJ1-6	TRBV6-5	NA	CASQTAGAASPLHF
TRBJ2-7	TRBV6-4	TRBD1	CARGRDRAYEQYF